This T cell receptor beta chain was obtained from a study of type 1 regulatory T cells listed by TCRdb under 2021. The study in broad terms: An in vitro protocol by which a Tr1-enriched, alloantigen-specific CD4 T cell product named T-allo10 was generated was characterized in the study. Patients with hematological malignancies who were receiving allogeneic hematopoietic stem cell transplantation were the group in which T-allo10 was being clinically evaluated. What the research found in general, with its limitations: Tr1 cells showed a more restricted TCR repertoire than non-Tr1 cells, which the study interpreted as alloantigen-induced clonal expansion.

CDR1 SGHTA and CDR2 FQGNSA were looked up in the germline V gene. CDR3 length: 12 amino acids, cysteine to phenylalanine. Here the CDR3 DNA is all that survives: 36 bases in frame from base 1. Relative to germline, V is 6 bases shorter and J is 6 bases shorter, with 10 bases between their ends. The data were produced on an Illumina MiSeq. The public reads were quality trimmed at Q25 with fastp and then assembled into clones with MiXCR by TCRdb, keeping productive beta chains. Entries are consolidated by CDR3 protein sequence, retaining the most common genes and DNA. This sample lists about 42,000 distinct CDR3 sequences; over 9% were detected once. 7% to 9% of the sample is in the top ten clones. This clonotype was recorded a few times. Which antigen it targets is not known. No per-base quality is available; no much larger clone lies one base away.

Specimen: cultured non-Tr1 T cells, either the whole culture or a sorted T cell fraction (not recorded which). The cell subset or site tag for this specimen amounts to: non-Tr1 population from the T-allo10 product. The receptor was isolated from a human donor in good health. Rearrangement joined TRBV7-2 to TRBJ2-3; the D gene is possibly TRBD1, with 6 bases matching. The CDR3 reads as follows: CASRAQGDTQYF. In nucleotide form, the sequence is TGTGCCAGCAGGGCCCAGGGGGATACGCAGTATTTT.